Listed here are 28 T cell receptor beta chains from one sample, sequenced in a study of molecular identifiers for immune sequencing clone quantification. TCRdb independently ran MiXCR on the PCR reads; one entry per CDR3 protein. Found here are fewer than 350,000 distinct CDR3 sequences, 20% to 25% of them singletons; the top ten hold approximately 0.8%. Specimen: naive CD8+ T cells from blood, with Jurkat cell RNA spiked in. Subset reported: FACS-sorted CD8+CD4-CCR7+CD45RA+ naive T cells. The receptors here all came from a human donor in good health. Some libraries in this study had Jurkat cell RNA spiked in.

CDR3 amino acids: CASSVQADGANVLTF. The CDR3, as DNA: TGTGCCAGCAGCGTACAGGCGGACGGGGCCAACGTCCTGACTTTC. The gene calls are TRBV11-2 and TRBJ2-6, with D possibly matching TRBD1 (5 bases). The V end lost 5 bases, the J end lost 4 bases, and 12 bases lay between the germline ends. Germline V gives CDR1 SGHAT, CDR2 FQNNGV. The CDR3 contains 15 residues. The variable domain in full, with the rest retrieved from reference TRBV11-2 and TRBJ2-6, is EAGVAQSPRYKIIEKRQSVAFWCNPISGHATLYWYQQILGQGPKLLIQFQNNGVVDDSQLPKDRFSAERLKGVDSTLKIQPAKLEDSAVYLCASSVQADGANVLTFGAGSRLTVL.

This clonotype was counted ten times or more. The chain carries TRBV7-9 and TRBJ2-3; D gene uncertain. Trimming stripped 1 base from V and 5 bases from J, with 4 bases between. The CDR3 contains 12 residues. From germline, CDR1 is SEHNR and CDR2 FQNEAQ (reference sequence). The CDR3 nucleotides are TGTGCCAGCAGCTTAGATGGAGATACGCAGTATTTT. Translating gives CASSLDGDTQYF. Variable domain in full (rest from reference TRBV7-9 and TRBJ2-3): DTGVSQNPRHKITKRGQNVTFRCDPISEHNRLYWYRQTLGQGPEFLTYFQNEAQLEKSRLLSDRFSAERPKGSFSTLEIQRTEQGDSAMYLCASSLDGDTQYFGPGTRLTVL.

The table lists this clonotype with a few counts. This clone may be a read error of a much larger clone one base away. V and J are TRBV13 and TRBJ1-1, with 9 positions matching TRBD1. CDR3 length: 16 amino acids. Germline CDR1 and CDR2: PRHDT and FYEKMQ (reference sequence). The CDR3 is CACSLSDRGGYTEAFF. The CDR3 nucleotides are TGTGCCTGCAGTTTGTCCGACAGGGGGGGGTACACTGAAGCTTTCTTT. Full variable domain (rest looked up from reference TRBV13 and TRBJ1-1): AAGVIQSPRHLIKEKRETATLKCYPIPRHDTVYWYQQGPGQDPQFLISFYEKMQSDKGSIPDRFSAQQFSDYHSELNMSSLELGDSALYFCACSLSDRGGYTEAFFGQGTRLTVV.

This clonotype showed up many times. The chain is built from TRBV2 and TRBJ2-3, with a weak D call TRBD1 (6 bases). Between the trimmed V and J ends, which lost 2 bases and 1 base, there was a span of 13 bases. CDR3 length: 16 residues. CDR1 SNHLY and CDR2 FYNNEI come from the germline V gene. CDR3 sequence reads: CASSELLAGGTDTQYF. In DNA form, the CDR3 reads TGTGCCAGCAGTGAATTGCTGGCAGGGGGCACAGATACGCAGTATTTT.

This clonotype was seen only a few times. CDR3 nucleotide sequence: TGCGCCAGCAGCCAAGATTCGCAGAGCTCCTACAATGAGCAGTTCTTC. Protein: CASSQDSQSSYNEQFF. The rearrangement links TRBV4-1 to TRBJ2-1, with D unresolved. V lost 0 bases and J lost 0, with 9 bases in between. The V gene's germline CDR1 is MGHRA and CDR2 YSYEKL. The CDR3 spans 16 residues.

This clonotype was seen at least ten times. The rearrangement joins TRBV5-4 to TRBJ1-6; 7 positions match TRBD1. CDR3 length: 17 residues. Germline-derived CDR1 and CDR2 are SGHNT and YYREEE (reference sequence). Losses at the gene ends were 2 bases for V and 7 bases for J; bases not matched to a gene: 12. The DNA of the CDR3 is TGTGCCAGCAGCTTTTGGAGCGGGGCCAGGGGGAATTCACCCCTCCACTTT. Its protein product is CASSFWSGARGNSPLHF.

V and J are TRBV9 and TRBJ2-7; TRBD1 aligns across 8 bases. The V segment lost 0 bases and the J segment 7 bases; nucleotides outside the gene matches: 6. The CDR3 runs to 14 residues. Germline values: CDR1 SGDLS, CDR2 YYNGEE. CDR3 DNA sequence: TGTGCCAGCAGCGTAGGGACAGGGATGGGGGAGCAGTACTTC. It yields the protein CASSVGTGMGEQYF.

This clonotype was counted many times. This sequence joins TRBV27 and TRBJ1-1, with 7 bases fitting TRBD1. J was trimmed by 5 bases and V by 6 bases; bases with no gene match: 12. Germline V gene data show CDR1 as MNHEY and CDR2 as SMNVEV (reference sequence). The CDR3 sequence is 15 residues long. The CDR3 region has the DNA TGTGCCAGCAGGGGGAGACAGGGAATGGGGACTGAAGCTTTCTTT. It codes for CASRGRQGMGTEAFF.

The rearrangement joins TRBV11-2 to TRBJ2-6, with D unresolved. The germline CDR1 and CDR2 sequences are SGHAT and FQNNGV. Deletions cut 2 bases from V and 4 bases from J, with 18 bases between. The CDR3 consists of 18 residues. In DNA form, the CDR3 reads TGTGCCAGCAGCTTAAACGGTGGGATCCCACTCGGGGCCAACGTCCTGACTTTC. Encoded protein: CASSLNGGIPLGANVLTF.

V is TRBV20-1 and J is TRBJ2-2; D unresolved. This CDR3 spans 10 amino acids. V shed 5 bases and J shed 8 bases, with 6 bases lying between them. CDR1 and CDR2 from the germline V gene are DFQATT and SNEGSKA (reference sequence). CDR3 nucleotide sequence: TGCAGTGCTTCGACAGGGGAGCTGTTTTTT. Translation gives CSASTGELFF.

This clonotype was recorded at least ten times. V and J are TRBV7-9 and TRBJ2-5; the match to TRBD1 covers 9 bases. With 2 bases clipped from V and 4 bases from J, the junction kept 5 bases outside the gene matches. There are 15 residues in the CDR3. CDR1 is SEHNR and CDR2 is FQNEAQ in the germline V gene (reference sequence). The CDR3 DNA follows: TGTGCCAGCAGCTTACTCACAGGGGGCGGAGAGACCCAGTACTTC. Protein product: CASSLLTGGGETQYF.

This clonotype was counted at least ten times. The chain combines TRBV7-9 with TRBJ2-7; TRBD1 agrees at 10 bases. There are 15 residues in the CDR3. After removal of 5 bases from V and 6 bases from J, the junction contained 10 bases not matched to a gene. The V gene's germline CDR1 is SEHNR and CDR2 FQNEAQ (reference sequence). The CDR3: CASSRPGTGVFEQYF. The CDR3 DNA follows: TGTGCCAGCAGCAGACCCGGGACAGGGGTTTTCGAGCAGTACTTC.

This clonotype was seen only a few times. This chain uses TRBV20-1 with TRBJ2-1, with TRBD1 as a possible D gene (6 bases). Trimming stripped 5 bases from V and 3 bases from J, with 11 bases between. The CDR3 covers 13 residues. Germline V gives CDR1 DFQATT, CDR2 SNEGSKA (reference sequence). The CDR3 DNA reads as TGCAGTGCTTACCGGGACAACTACAATGAGCAGTTCTTC. This sequence encodes CSAYRDNYNEQFF.

V and J are TRBV4-1 and TRBJ2-3, with 9 bases lining up with TRBD2. The CDR3 runs 17 residues. CDR1 is MGHRA and CDR2 is YSYEKL in the germline V gene. The junction had 12 bases not matched to a gene; V was cut back by 4 bases and J by 4 bases. CDR3 loop: CASSRYPIAGEADTQYF. The CDR3, as DNA: TGCGCCAGCAGCCGATACCCAATAGCGGGAGAGGCAGATACGCAGTATTTT.

This chain uses TRBV29-1 with TRBJ2-3; no clear D gene. Trimming cost V 3 bases and J 4 bases, with 17 bases left between them. The CDR3 has 15 amino acids. Per germline, CDR1 SQVTM and CDR2 ANQGSEA. CDR3 nucleotide sequence: TGCAGCGTTGATCCGTTATTGGGGTGGGCAGATACGCAGTATTTT. Protein: CSVDPLLGWADTQYF.

The CDR3 loop reads CASSPRWVDNYGYTF. The CDR3 bases are TGTGCCAGCAGCCCCCGTTGGGTCGATAACTATGGCTACACCTTC. The V call is TRBV7-9, the J call TRBJ1-2; D not resolved. In germline, CDR1 is SEHNR, CDR2 FQNEAQ (reference sequence). Trimming took off 5 bases at V and 1 base at J, with 14 bases between the two ends. This CDR3 spans 15 amino acids.

Ten or more counts support this clonotype. A read error may account for a junction end that differs from germline. This sequence joins TRBV7-7 and TRBJ2-5; D is possibly TRBD1 (5 bases). Germline V CDR1 and CDR2: SSHAT, FNYEAQ (reference sequence). The CDR3 totals 14 residues. DNA for the CDR3: TGTGCTAGCAGCTTACAGGCTGACCAAGAGACCCAGTACTTC. Its protein is CASSLQADQETQYF.

This clonotype was counted ten times or more. The chain joins TRBV6-6 to TRBJ2-7; D perhaps matches TRBD1 (6 bases). Per germline, CDR1 MNHNY and CDR2 SVGAGI (reference sequence). The CDR3 is made up of 15 amino acids. Trimming took 8 bases from V and 2 from J, leaving 19 bases between them. The CDR3 region is CASGEDSPATYEQYF. In DNA, the CDR3 is TGTGCCAGCGGAGAGGACAGTCCCGCCACCTACGAGCAGTACTTC.

Concerning this clonotype: This may be a read error, as it is one base from a much larger clone. V usage is TRBV7-2 and J usage is TRBJ2-7; TRBD1 is a possible D gene (6 bases). The CDR3 sequence is 14 residues long. The germline V gene has CDR1 SGHTA and CDR2 FQGNSA. The CDR3 sequence is CASSLAGADYGQYF. The CDR3 nucleotides read TGTGCCAGCAGCTTAGCGGGGGCAGACTACGGGCAGTACTTC.

The rearrangement uses TRBV7-9 and TRBJ1-2, with 10 positions matching TRBD1. Per the germline V gene, CDR1 is SEHNR and CDR2 is FQNEAQ (reference sequence). Losses at the gene ends were 4 bases for V and 8 bases for J; bases not matched to a gene: 4. CDR3 length equals 13 residues. The CDR3, as DNA: TGTGCCAGCAGCTGGACAGGGGGGAACGGCTACACCTTC. This sequence encodes CASSWTGGNGYTF.

On this clonotype itself: A much larger clone sits a single nucleotide away, making a read error possible. V is TRBV11-1 and J is TRBJ1-1; 8 bases map to TRBD1. CDR3 length: 14 residues. CDR1 SGHAT and CDR2 FQDESV come from the germline V gene (reference sequence). The CDR3 bases are TGTGCCGTGACAGGGGTCCTCGGGATCACTGAAGCTCTCTTT. It specifies CAVTGVLGITEALF.

This clonotype came up many times. The chain uses TRBV6-9 and TRBJ1-5, with TRBD1 as a possible D gene (6 bases). CDR3 length: 17 amino acids. V lost 5 bases and J lost 7, with 24 bases in between. Germline V gene lookup returns CDR1 MNHGY and CDR2 SVAAGI. CDR3 DNA sequence: TGTGCCAGCAGTGCCCACAGGGAAGAGGGACGAGGACAGCCCCAGCATTTT. Amino acid sequence: CASSAHREEGRGQPQHF.

This clonotype was seen many times. The J gene is TRBJ2-5, the V gene TRBV9; tentative D call: TRBD2 (5 bases). Between the trimmed V and J ends, which lost 3 bases and 5 bases, there was a span of 5 bases. Germline V gene sequence: CDR1 SGDLS, CDR2 YYNGEE. The CDR3 runs to 11 residues. CDR3 sequence reads: CASSAGETQYF. The CDR3 nucleotides are TGTGCCAGCAGCGCGGGGGAGACCCAGTACTTC.

This clonotype was observed at least ten times. The DNA for the CDR3 is TGTGCCAGCGGTACAGGGCACCAAGAGACCCAGTACTTC. It yields the protein CASGTGHQETQYF. The rearrangement links TRBV28 to TRBJ2-5; tentative D call: TRBD1 (6 bases). This CDR3 region has 13 residues. The germline CDR1 and CDR2 sequences are MDHEN and SYDVKM. V lost 8 bases and J lost 0, with 10 bases in between.

This clonotype was picked up a small number of times. The rearrangement uses TRBV30 and TRBJ2-7, with 7 bases identical to TRBD1. The J segment lost 0 bases and the V segment lost 3 bases, leaving 5 bases of the junction unmatched. The germline gives CDR1 GTSNPN, CDR2 SVGIG (reference sequence). The CDR3 has 14 residues. CDR3 nucleotide sequence: TGTGCCTGGAGCAACTCAGGGGGCTCCTACGAGCAGTACTTC. Translating gives CAWSNSGGSYEQYF.

This clonotype was found a few times. The chain employs TRBV7-9 and TRBJ2-7; D might be TRBD2 (6 bases). Looked up from germline, CDR1 is SEHNR and CDR2 is FQNEAQ (reference sequence). The CDR3 runs 18 residues. Trimming removed 0 bases at V and 2 bases at J, with 20 bases between. CDR3 amino acids: CASSLAGGGQKITYEQYF. Here the CDR3 DNA reads TGTGCCAGCAGCTTAGCGGGGGGAGGCCAAAAGATTACCTACGAGCAGTACTTC.

Regarding this clonotype: This may stem from a read error, because a much larger clone lies one nucleotide away. The rearrangement links TRBV14 to TRBJ2-6, with a weak D call TRBD1 (5 bases). Germline lookup yields CDR1 SGHDN and CDR2 FVKESK. The CDR3 length is 18 residues. The CDR3 loop is CASSQPSIQVSGANVLAF. The CDR3 DNA reads TGTGCCAGCAGCCAACCATCGATACAGGTCTCTGGGGCCAACGTCCTGGCTTTC.

This clonotype was observed a few times. The genes are TRBV27 and TRBJ2-3; 7 bases map to TRBD1. CDR1 MNHEY and CDR2 SMNVEV come from the germline V gene (reference sequence). Unmatched junction bases numbered 13, after V lost 3 bases and J lost 4 bases. The CDR3 has 17 residues. The CDR3 DNA reads TGTGCCAGCAGTTTTCGAACGACAGGGCACTCCGCAGATACGCAGTATTTT. Its protein is CASSFRTTGHSADTQYF.